A selection of T cell receptor beta chains follows, all from one sample in a study of CD8+CD57+ T cells in acquired aplastic anemia. A single record per CDR3 protein comes from TCRdb applying MiXCR to the reads. The table has hundreds of thousands of distinct CDR3 sequences, around 82% seen once; the top ten hold around 40%. Sequences were obtained from sorted CD4+, CD8+, or CD8+CD57+ T cells (not recorded which) from PBMCs. These receptor sequences come from a human donor with aplastic anemia. Both conserved end residues are trimmed from each CDR3.

J gene,V gene,CDR3 protein
TRBJ2-6,TRBV5-5,ASSLGESYGANVLT
TRBJ2-7,TRBV11-3,ASSEELTVLYEQY
TRBJ2-1,TRBV9,ASSLVLTCNEQF
TRBJ2-1,TRBV7-9,ASSLLPGGRSYGQF
TRBJ2-6,TRBV11-1,ASSGQVSHGANVLT
TRBJ2-1,TRBV7-8,ASSYRLAATDAQQF
TRBJ1-1,TRBV7-8,ASGVPPVVLNTEAF
TRBJ2-3,TRBV2,ASSQSSGGTDTQY
.,TRBV7-8,ASGLGGRDTQH
TRBJ2-5,TRBV7-2,ASSLASNTEKQF
TRBJ2-1,TRBV5-1,ASSWGGGPEQF
TRBJ1-5,TRBV15,ATSSRHTEGHQPQH
TRBJ2-1,TRBV7-2,ASSFQSTGRSDSQF
TRBJ1-2,TRBV7-9,ASSLTGGDGAYV
TRBJ2-3,TRBV9,ASSHNELAEQY
TRBJ2-1,TRBV7-9,SSSFQRSGRNNEQF
TRBJ2-1,TRBV9,ASSDERGGWTKEQF
TRBJ1-1,TRBV12-3/TRBV12-4,ASSWVPSGGNTEAF
TRBJ1-1,TRBV7-8,ASSGAGGPNTEAF
TRBJ1-4,TRBV11-2,ASSFGRGLNEKLF
TRBJ2-3,TRBV7-2,ASSLAGVGDTQY
TRBJ2-5,TRBV15,ATSRGRQEGNQY
TRBJ2-3,TRBV9,ASSVGSDTQSLY
TRBJ2-1,TRBV29-1,SVARRGSYNEQF
TRBJ2-3,TRBV6-5,ASSSGGVTDTQC
TRBJ1-1,TRBV7-6,ASSSTTGNEAF
TRBJ2-3,TRBV7-8,ASSFPPDATALY
TRBJ1-2,TRBV9,ASSVGAYDHEQCYT
TRBJ2-7,TRBV15,ATSGGAGQEDQY
TRBJ2-5,TRBV2,ASTTELGKTQY
TRBJ2-3,TRBV5-5,ASSPPDSPDTQY
TRBJ2-6,TRBV7-8,ASSFHPDGTALPT
TRBJ2-2,TRBV9,ASGAPGNIQYFV
TRBJ1-2,TRBV10-3,AISESIQATGYT
TRBJ1-6,TRBV7-8,ASSQPGRRDNSPLH
TRBJ1-2,TRBV29-1,SVVHSYGYT
TRBJ2-7,TRBV7-9,ASSSAGSYGDDVY